This T cell receptor (beta chain) is drawn from a study of OX40 agonist ivuxolimab in advanced cancers. Study-level background: Ivuxolimab was a fully human IgG2 agonistic monoclonal antibody targeting the costimulatory receptor OX40 (CD134). Partial responses occurred in three dose-escalation patients, of whom one had hepatocellular carcinoma and two had cutaneous melanoma. Patients were allowed to have had prior anti-PD-1, anti-PD-L1 or anti-CTLA-4 therapy, and roughly two fifths of the dose-escalation patients had been treated with checkpoint inhibitors. Intravenous ivuxolimab was administered to patients every 2 weeks at six dose levels: 0.01, 0.1, 0.3, 1.5, 3 and 10 mg/kg. The monotherapy dose-escalation portion (N of about 50 patients) of the phase I ivuxolimab trial is reported in the paper. A male proportion of under 85% and a mean age of approximately 58 years, ranging from roughly 23 to 85, were recorded for the dose-escalation cohort. Of the roughly 50 dose-escalation patients, hepatocellular carcinoma was present in about 20, melanoma in about 15, renal cell carcinoma in 9 and head and neck cancer in 9. Peripheral TCRbeta sequencing aimed to test whether ivuxolimab altered TCR sequence diversity and caused clonal T-cell expansion.

Including the terminal cysteine and phenylalanine, the CDR3 comprises 14 residues. Kept here is only the CDR3 DNA, which spans 42 bases and is read in frame from base 1. Trimming at the junction amounts to 5 bases on V and 0 bases on J, and the germline ends lie 9 bases apart. CDR1 and CDR2 (SGHVS, FNYEAQ) derive from the germline V gene. Genomic DNA was isolated from the sorted cells so that the TCRbeta CDR3 region could be sequenced. TCRbeta CDR3 regions were sequenced using the immunoSEQ Assay. What TCRdb holds here is the immuneACCESS table cut down to in-frame rearrangements. Part of the clones is not present; checked against another copy, under half of the missing clones reflect an unresolved V gene, and the others are unexplained. This sample is represented by about 6,300 clones; around three quarters of them were singletons. Around 60% of the sample is taken by the ten largest. General findings and caveats noted by the study authors: Partial responders in the 0.1-3.0 mg/kg groups had among the lowest normalized peripheral clonal expansion, especially among CD8+ T cells. Low levels of normalized T-cell clonal expansion were also shown by some nonresponding patients. After ivuxolimab, expanded clones were on average more numerous among CD8+ T cells than among CD4+ T cells. The antigen specificity of the peripheral T cells that underwent clonal expansion was not determined. At doses of 0.1 to 3.0 mg/kg, clonal expansion of both CD4+ and CD8+ T cells in blood was seen between baseline and week 6.

The trial excluded patients who had a history of autoimmune disease or were on systemic immunosuppression. Peripheral blood for TCR sequencing was drawn from every dose cohort at baseline, at cycle 4 day 1 and at cycle 7 day 1. Samples came from an open-label, multicenter, first-in-human phase I dose-escalation trial of ivuxolimab. Adults with locally advanced or metastatic melanoma, renal cell carcinoma, hepatocellular carcinoma or head and neck squamous cell carcinoma were enrolled in the trial. Before TCR sequencing, CD4+ and CD8+ T cells were separately sorted from peripheral blood. A remark on this clone: The antigen it binds to is not known. Per-base qualities were not stored, and no clone one base away is much larger.

Rearrangement joined TRBV7-6 to TRBJ2-3; the D element might be TRBD1 or TRBD2, as each aligns at 6 bases. This TCR was sampled from an adult with an advanced solid tumor such as melanoma, head and neck, liver or kidney cancer. This specimen was CD4+ or CD8+ T cells sorted from blood, taken in a trial of the OX40 agonist ivuxolimab. The CDR3 reads as follows: CASSGGGSTDTQYF. The DNA is as follows: TGTGCCAGCAGCGGAGGGGGAAGCACAGATACGCAGTATTTT.